Detailed here is one TCR beta chain. What it binds is not known. The same CDR3 also results from other DNA sequences found in this sample. The record originates from a study of beta chain features in type 1 diabetes. Reverse transcribing all isolated RNA meant expressed TCRB transcripts were sequenced. Sequencing used immunoSEQ multiplex PCR; TCRdb keeps in-frame clones, though not all of them. Of around 500,000 clones listed, approximately 31% are singletons. Germline loops: CDR1 KGHSH, CDR2 LQKENI. This CDR3 region has 11 residues. V lost 3 bases and J lost 6, with 6 bases in between. A single heparinised draw of 95 to 150 mL on average was taken per donor. Study-wide points: No resolution was reached here on whether HLA type influences TCRB rearrangement.

The V and J genes are TRBV18 and TRBJ2-7; D tentatively reads TRBD1 or TRBD2 (5 bases each). The specimen sequenced was naive CD4+ T cells from blood. The sequence was obtained from a man younger than 30 in good health. The chain's CDR3 is CASSPGAEQYF. The CDR3 DNA follows: TGTGCCAGCTCACCCGGGGCCGAGCAGTACTTC.